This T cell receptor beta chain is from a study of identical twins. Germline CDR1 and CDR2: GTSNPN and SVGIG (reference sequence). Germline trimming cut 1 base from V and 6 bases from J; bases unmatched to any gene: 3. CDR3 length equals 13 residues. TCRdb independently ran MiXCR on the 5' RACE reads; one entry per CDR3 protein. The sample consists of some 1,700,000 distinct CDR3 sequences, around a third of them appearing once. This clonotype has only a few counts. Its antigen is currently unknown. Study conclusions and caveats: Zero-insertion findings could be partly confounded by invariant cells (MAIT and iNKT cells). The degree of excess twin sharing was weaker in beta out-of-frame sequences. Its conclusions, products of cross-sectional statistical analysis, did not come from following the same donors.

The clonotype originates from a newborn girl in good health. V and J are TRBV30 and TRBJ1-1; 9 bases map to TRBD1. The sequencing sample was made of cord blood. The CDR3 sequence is CAWSGQGGPEAFF. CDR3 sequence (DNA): TGTGCCTGGAGTGGACAGGGGGGACCTGAAGCTTTCTTT.